The sequence of this T cell receptor (beta chain) was determined in a study of T cells in Graves' hyperthyroidism and ophthalmopathy. Whole-study results and caveats: Ophthalmopathy was told apart from stable hyperthyroidism by a 13 V-J model.

Aged 18 to 65, the patients had hyperthyroidism that was newly diagnosed and had lasted under 2 months. Diagnosing involved the use of clinical symptoms, serum thyroxine and TRAb, thyroid ultrasound and orbital computed tomography. A roughly 10 ml volume of fresh peripheral blood provided the PBMCs. This clonotype was detected only a few times. Its antigen remains unidentified. Germline V CDR1 and CDR2: MNHEY, SVGAGI. This CDR3 spans 19 amino acids. Trimming removed 1 base from V and 0 bases from J, with 16 bases in between. TCR beta CDR3 sequences were amplified from RNA transcripts. The HTBI primer set served for first-round RT-PCR of the TCR CDR3. A single record per CDR3 protein comes from TCRdb applying MiXCR to the multiplex PCR reads. The sample shows 340,000 or so distinct CDR3 sequences, roughly 17% of them seen only once.

The clonotype originates from a man under 40 with Graves' hyperthyroidism. The rearrangement joins TRBV6-5 to TRBJ2-6, with D possibly being TRBD1 (6 bases). The sample consisted of blood. The CDR3 loop is CASSYYTGSLPSGANVLTF. The CDR3 DNA reads as TGTGCCAGCAGTTACTACACAGGGAGCCTGCCCTCTGGGGCCAACGTCCTGACTTTC.